This TCR beta chain was documented in a study of blood T cells in healthy people across ages. Study-level information: Researchers report that template switching captured about one barcoded beta molecule per two T cells.

This clonotype turned up a few times. What it binds is unknown. Points from the study as a whole: Percentage of naive T cells showed a strong correlation with TCR beta diversity. Estimated diversity, derived from one million T cells, was regarded as an underestimate.

The second PCR ran roughly 7 to 12 cycles with a sample-barcoded 5' primer and J-beta primers. TCRdb recomputed calls from the 5' RACE reads with MiXCR, one row per CDR3 protein. The sample records about 1,800,000 distinct CDR3 sequences, 28% being singletons. This CDR3 contains 15 residues. Trimming at V came to 3 bases and at J to 1 base, leaving 3 bases not matched to a gene. Per germline, CDR1 MGHRA and CDR2 YSYEKL. The source is a woman in her twenties or thirties in good health. Sequenced sample: blood. The chain combines TRBV4-1 with TRBJ1-5; 7 bases map to TRBD1. The CDR3, as DNA: TGCGCCAGCAGCCACAGGGACAGCAGCAATCAGCCCCAGCATTTT. Protein: CASSHRDSSNQPQHF.